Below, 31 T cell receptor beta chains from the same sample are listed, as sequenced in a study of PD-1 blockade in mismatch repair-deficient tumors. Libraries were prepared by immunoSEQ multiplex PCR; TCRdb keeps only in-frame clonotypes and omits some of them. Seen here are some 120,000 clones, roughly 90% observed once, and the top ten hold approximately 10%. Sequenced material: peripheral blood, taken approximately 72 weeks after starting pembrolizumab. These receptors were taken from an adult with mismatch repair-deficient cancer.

The CDR3 region is CASSSLETQYF. The CDR3 coding sequence is TGTGCCAGCAGCTCACTAGAGACCCAGTACTTC. This chain connects TRBV7-2 to TRBJ2-5; unclear D gene. The CDR3 totals 11 residues. V lost 4 bases to trimming and J lost 4 bases, with 4 bases between them. Germline assignment: CDR1 SGHTA and CDR2 FQGNSA.

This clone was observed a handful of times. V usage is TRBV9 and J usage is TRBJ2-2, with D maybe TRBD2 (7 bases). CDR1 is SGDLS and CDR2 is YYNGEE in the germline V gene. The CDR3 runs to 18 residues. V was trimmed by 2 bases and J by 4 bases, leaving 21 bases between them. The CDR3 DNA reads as TGTGCCAGCAGCGTCCGGGCGCAGGGGCGGGGGAGCACCGGGGAGCTGTTTTTT. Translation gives CASSVRAQGRGSTGELFF.

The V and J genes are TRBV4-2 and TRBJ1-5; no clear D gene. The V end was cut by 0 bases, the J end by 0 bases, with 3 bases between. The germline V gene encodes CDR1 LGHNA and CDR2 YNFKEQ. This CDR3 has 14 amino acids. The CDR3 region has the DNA TGTGCCAGCAGCCAAGACTTTAGCAATCAGCCCCAGCATTTT. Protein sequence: CASSQDFSNQPQHF.

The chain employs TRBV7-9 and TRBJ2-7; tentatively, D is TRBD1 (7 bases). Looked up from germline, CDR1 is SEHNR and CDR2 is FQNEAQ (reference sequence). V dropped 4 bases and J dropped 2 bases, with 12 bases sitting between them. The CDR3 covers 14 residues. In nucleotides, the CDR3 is TGTGCCAGCAGCTCCAGGGGGGCCGCCTACGAGCAGTACTTC. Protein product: CASSSRGAAYEQYF.

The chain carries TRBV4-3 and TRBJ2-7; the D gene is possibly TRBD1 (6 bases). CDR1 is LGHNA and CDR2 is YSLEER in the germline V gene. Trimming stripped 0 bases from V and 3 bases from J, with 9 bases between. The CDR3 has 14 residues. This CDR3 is CASSQDSRGYEQYF. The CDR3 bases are TGCGCCAGCAGCCAAGATAGCAGGGGCTACGAGCAGTACTTC.

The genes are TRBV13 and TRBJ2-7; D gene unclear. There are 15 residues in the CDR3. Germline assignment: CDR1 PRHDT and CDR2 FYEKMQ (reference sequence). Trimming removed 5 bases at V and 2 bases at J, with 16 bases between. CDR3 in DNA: TGTGCCAGCAGCCTTGGGTTCGGTCTAACCTACGAGCAGTACTTC. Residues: CASSLGFGLTYEQYF.

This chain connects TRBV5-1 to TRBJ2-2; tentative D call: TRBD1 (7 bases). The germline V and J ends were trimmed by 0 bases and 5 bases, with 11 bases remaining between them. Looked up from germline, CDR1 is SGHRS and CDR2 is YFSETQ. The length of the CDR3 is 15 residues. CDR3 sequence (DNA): TGCGCCAGCAGCTTGGCGGAGGGGGCGACCGGGGAGCTGTTTTTT. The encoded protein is CASSLAEGATGELFF.

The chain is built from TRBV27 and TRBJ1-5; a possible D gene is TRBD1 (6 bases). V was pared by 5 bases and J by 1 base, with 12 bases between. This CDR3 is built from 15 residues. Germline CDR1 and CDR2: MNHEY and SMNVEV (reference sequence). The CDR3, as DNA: TGTGCCAGCAGTACCCACGGACAGAGCAATCAGCCCCAGCATTTT. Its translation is CASSTHGQSNQPQHF.

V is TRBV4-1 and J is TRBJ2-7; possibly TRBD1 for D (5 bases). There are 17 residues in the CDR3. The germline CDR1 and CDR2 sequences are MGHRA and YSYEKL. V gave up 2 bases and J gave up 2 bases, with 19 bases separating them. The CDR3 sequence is CASSQMFTWGSPYEQYF. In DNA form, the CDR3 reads TGCGCCAGCAGCCAAATGTTCACCTGGGGCTCTCCCTACGAGCAGTACTTC.

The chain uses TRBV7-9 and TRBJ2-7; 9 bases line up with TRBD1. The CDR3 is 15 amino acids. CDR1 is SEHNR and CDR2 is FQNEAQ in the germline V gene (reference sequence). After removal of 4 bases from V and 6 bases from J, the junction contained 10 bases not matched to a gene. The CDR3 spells CASSSTGGGRGEQYF. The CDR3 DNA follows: TGTGCCAGCAGCTCTACAGGGGGCGGTAGGGGCGAGCAGTACTTC.

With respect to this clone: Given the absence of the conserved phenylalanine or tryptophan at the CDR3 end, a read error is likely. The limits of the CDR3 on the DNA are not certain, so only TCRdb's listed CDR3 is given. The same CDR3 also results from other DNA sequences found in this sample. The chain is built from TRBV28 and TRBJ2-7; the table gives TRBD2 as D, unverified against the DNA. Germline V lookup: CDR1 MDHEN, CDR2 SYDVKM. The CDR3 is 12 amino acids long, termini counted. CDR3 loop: CASSLKWRDYTL.

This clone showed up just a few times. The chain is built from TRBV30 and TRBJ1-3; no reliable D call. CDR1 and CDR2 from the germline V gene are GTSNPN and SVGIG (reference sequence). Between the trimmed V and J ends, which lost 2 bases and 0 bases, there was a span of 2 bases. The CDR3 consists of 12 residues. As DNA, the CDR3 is TGTGCCTGGAGTCCCTCTGGAAACACCATATATTTT. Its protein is CAWSPSGNTIYF.

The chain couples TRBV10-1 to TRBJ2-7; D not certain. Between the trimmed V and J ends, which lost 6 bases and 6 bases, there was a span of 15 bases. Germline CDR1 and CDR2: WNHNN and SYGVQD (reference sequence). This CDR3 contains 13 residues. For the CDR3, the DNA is TGCGCCAGCAGCGTCGCTGGACCAGGCGAGCAGTACTTC. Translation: CASSVAGPGEQYF.

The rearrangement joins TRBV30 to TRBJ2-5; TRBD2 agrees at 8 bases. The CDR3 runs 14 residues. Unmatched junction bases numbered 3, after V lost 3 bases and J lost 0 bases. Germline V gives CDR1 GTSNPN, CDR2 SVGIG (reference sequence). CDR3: CAWSQRENQETQYF. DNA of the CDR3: TGTGCCTGGAGCCAGCGGGAGAACCAAGAGACCCAGTACTTC.

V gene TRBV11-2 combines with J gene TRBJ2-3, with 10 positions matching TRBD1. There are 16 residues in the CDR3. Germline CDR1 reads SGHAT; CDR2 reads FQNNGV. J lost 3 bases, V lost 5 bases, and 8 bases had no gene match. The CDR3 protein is CASSKTGTGETDTQYF. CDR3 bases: TGTGCCAGCAGCAAAACCGGGACAGGGGAAACAGATACGCAGTATTTT.

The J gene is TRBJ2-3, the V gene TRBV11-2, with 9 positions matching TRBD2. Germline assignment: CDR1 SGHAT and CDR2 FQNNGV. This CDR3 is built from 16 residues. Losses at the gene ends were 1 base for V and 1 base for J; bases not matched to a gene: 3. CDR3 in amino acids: CASSLGASGGTDTQYF. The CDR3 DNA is TGTGCCAGCAGCTTAGGGGCTAGCGGGGGCACAGATACGCAGTATTTT.

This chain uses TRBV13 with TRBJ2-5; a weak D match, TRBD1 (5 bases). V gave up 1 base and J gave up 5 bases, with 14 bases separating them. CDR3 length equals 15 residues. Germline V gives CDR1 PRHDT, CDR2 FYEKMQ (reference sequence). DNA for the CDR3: TGTGCCAGCAGCTTAGAGGCAGGGCTAGGGGAGACCCAGTACTTC. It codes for CASSLEAGLGETQYF.

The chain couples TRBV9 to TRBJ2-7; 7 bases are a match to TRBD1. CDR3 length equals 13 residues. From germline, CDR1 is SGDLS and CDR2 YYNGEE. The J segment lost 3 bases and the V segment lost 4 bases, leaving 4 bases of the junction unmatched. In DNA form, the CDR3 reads TGTGCCAGCAGCCCGGGACAGCACTACGAGCAGTACTTC. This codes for CASSPGQHYEQYF.

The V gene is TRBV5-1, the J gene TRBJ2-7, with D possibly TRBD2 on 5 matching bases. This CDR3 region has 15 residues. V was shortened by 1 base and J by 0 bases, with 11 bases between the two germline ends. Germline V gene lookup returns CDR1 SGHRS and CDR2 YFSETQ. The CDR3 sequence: CASSLYSVSSYEQYF. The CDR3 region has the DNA TGCGCCAGCAGCTTGTATAGCGTAAGCTCCTACGAGCAGTACTTC. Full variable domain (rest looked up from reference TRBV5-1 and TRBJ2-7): KAGVTQTPRYLIKTRGQQVTLSCSPISGHRSVSWYQQTPGQGLQFLFEYFSETQRNKGNFPGRFSGRQFSNSRSEMNVSTLELGDSALYLCASSLYSVSSYEQYFGPGTRLTVT.

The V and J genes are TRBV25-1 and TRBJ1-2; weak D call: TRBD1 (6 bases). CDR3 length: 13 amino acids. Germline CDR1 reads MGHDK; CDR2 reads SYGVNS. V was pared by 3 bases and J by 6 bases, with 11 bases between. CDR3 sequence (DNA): TGTGCCAGCAGTGAGGGGGGCGCGAATGGCTACACCTTC. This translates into CASSEGGANGYTF.

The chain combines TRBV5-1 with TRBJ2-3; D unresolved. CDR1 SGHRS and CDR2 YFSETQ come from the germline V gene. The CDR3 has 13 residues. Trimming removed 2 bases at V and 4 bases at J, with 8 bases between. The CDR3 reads CASSLGGSDTQYF. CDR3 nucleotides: TGCGCCAGCAGCTTAGGCGGATCAGATACGCAGTATTTT. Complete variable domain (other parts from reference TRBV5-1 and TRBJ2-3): KAGVTQTPRYLIKTRGQQVTLSCSPISGHRSVSWYQQTPGQGLQFLFEYFSETQRNKGNFPGRFSGRQFSNSRSEMNVSTLELGDSALYLCASSLGGSDTQYFGPGTRLTVL.

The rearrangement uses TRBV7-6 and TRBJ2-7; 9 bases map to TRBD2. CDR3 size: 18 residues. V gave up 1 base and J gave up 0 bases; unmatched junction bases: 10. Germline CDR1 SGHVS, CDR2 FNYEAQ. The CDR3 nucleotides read TGTGCCAGCAGCTTAGGGCCATCAGCGGGAGGTGGCTCCTACGAGCAGTACTTC. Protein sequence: CASSLGPSAGGGSYEQYF.

The CDR3: CASSSRTSGRGTGELFF. CDR3 sequence (DNA): TGTGCCAGCAGTTCGCGGACTAGCGGGAGGGGAACCGGGGAGCTGTTTTTT. The chain recombines TRBV25-1 with TRBJ2-2, with TRBD2 matching 15 bases. The junction had 6 bases not matched to a gene; V was cut back by 5 bases and J by 5 bases. This CDR3 region has 17 residues. From germline, CDR1 is MGHDK and CDR2 SYGVNS.

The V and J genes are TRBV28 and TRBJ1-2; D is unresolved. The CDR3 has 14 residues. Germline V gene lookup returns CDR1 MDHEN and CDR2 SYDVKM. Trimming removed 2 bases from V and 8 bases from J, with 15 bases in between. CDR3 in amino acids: CASSLPSKGSGYTF. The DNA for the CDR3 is TGTGCCAGCAGTTTACCTTCTAAGGGCTCCGGCTACACCTTC.

This CDR3 reads CASSSGTGFYEQYF. The CDR3 nucleotides read TGTGCCAGTAGTTCGGGGACAGGGTTCTACGAGCAGTACTTC. The chain links TRBV19 to TRBJ2-7, with 9 nucleotides matching TRBD1. With V trimmed by 5 bases and J by 3 bases, 5 bases remained unmatched. CDR1 and CDR2 from the germline V gene are LNHDA and SQIVND (reference sequence). The CDR3 spans 14 residues.

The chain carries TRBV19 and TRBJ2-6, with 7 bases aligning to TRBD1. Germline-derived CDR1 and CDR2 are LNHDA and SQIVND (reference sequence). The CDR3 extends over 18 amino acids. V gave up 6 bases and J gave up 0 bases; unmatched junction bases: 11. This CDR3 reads CASRQTGNSLSGANVLTF. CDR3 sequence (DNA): TGTGCCAGTAGACAGACAGGGAATTCTCTCTCTGGGGCCAACGTCCTGACTTTC.

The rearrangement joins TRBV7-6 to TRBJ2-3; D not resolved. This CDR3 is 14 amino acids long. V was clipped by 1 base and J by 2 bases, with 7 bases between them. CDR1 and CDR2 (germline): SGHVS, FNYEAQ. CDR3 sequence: CASSLVPDTDTQYF. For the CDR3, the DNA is TGTGCCAGCAGCTTAGTTCCGGACACAGATACGCAGTATTTT.

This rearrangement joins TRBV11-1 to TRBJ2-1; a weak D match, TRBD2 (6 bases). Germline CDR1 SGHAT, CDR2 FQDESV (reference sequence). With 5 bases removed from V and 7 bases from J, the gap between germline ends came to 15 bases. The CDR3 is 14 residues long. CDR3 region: CASSVSRAGNEQFF. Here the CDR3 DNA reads TGTGCCAGCAGCGTTAGCCGGGCGGGGAATGAGCAGTTCTTC.

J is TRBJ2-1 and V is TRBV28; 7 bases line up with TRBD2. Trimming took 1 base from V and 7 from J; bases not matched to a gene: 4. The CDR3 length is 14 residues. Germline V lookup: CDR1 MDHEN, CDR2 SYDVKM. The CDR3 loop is CASSLLRERNEQFF. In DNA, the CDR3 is TGTGCCAGCAGTTTATTGCGGGAGAGGAATGAGCAGTTCTTC.

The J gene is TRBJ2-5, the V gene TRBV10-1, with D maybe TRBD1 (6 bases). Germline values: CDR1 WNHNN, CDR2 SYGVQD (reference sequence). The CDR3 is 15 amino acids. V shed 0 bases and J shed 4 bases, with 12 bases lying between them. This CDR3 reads CASSESTQGRETQYF. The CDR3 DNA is TGCGCCAGCAGTGAGTCGACACAGGGAAGAGAGACCCAGTACTTC.

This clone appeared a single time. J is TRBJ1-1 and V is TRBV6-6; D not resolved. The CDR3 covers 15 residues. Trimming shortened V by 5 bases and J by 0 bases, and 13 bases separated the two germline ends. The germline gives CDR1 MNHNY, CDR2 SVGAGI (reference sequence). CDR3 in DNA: TGTGCCAGCAGTCCGCGTCAGCTAGTGAACACTGAAGCTTTCTTT. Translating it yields CASSPRQLVNTEAFF.